This T cell receptor beta chain was sequenced in a study of T cell responses to AZD1222 COVID-19 vaccine. Germline V CDR1 and CDR2: SGHTA, FQGTGA. The CDR3 has 13 residues. V was shortened by 5 bases and J by 5 bases, with 9 bases between the two germline ends. Study-wide results and limits: Sampling captured repertoires only after the peak T cell response. White British people made up most donors, females outnumbered males, and clonal diversity was possibly underestimated. A rise in Spike-specific TCR breadth and depth followed two AZD1222 doses.

Some clones are missing from TCRdb's copy, which holds only in-frame ones; the method was immunoSEQ multiplex PCR. The sample yields more than 250,000 clones, 93% seen once. As concerns this clone: Antigen: not known.

This clonotype originated in an adult in good health. The V call is TRBV7-3, the J call TRBJ2-2; a possible D gene is TRBD2 (5 bases). Sequenced material: peripheral blood, taken on day 0 of AZD1222 vaccination. The CDR3 DNA sequence: TGTGCCAGCAGCCCTCGAGGGACCGGGGAGCTGTTTTTT. Translation gives CASSPRGTGELFF.